The clone carrying this T cell receptor beta chain has only one observation. In the authors' methods: For nucleated cells, counts were estimated from reference gene primer amplification. Assay used: immunoSEQ multiplex PCR; TCRdb lists only in-frame clones, some missing. D and trimming come from the DNA, and the V and J calls and clone size come from that table. The top ten clones hold around 5% of a sample with over 90,000 clones, roughly 80% of them seen once. During active infection, Seattle patients enrolled and were then monitored through disease. The data stem from a study of blood T cell repertoires in COVID-19. For the study at large: The United States, Italy and Spain supplied acute and convalescent COVID-19 samples. T cells, B-cell-depleted T cells, or PBMCs supplied cDNA or gDNA.

There are 15 residues in the CDR3. Germline V gives CDR1 KGHSH, CDR2 LQKENI. V dropped 8 bases and J dropped 0; count of bases not matched to a gene: 10. This clonotype was sampled from a man older than 75 with COVID-19, enrolled during active disease. The specimen was peripheral blood. V gene TRBV18 combines with J gene TRBJ2-7; TRBD1 aligns across 7 bases. The CDR3: CASARDPGGSYEQYF. The CDR3 bases are TGTGCCAGCGCCCGAGACCCAGGGGGCTCCTACGAGCAGTACTTC.